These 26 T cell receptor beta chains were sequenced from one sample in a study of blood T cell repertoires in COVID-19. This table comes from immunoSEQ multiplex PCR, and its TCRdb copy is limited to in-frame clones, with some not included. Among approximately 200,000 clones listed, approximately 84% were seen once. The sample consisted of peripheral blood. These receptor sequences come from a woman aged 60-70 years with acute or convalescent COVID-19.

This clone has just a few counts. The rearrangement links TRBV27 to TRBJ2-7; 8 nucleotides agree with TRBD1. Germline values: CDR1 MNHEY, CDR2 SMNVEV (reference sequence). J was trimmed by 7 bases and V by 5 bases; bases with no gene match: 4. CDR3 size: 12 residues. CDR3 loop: CASSPNRGEQYF. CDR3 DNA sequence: TGTGCCAGCAGTCCTAACAGGGGGGAGCAGTACTTC.

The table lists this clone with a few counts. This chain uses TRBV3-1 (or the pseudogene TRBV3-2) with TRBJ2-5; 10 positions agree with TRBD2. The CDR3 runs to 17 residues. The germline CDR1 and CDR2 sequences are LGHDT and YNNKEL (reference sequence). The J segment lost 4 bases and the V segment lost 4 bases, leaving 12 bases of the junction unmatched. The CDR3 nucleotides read TGTGCCAGCAGCCTAGAGCGGCTAGCGGGGGTGTCAGAGACCCAGTACTTC. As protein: CASSLERLAGVSETQYF.

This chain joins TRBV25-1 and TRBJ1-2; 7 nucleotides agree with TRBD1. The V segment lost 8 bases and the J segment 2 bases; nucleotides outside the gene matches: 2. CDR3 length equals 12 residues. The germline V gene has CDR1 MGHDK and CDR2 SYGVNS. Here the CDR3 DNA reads TGTGCCAGCGGGGGACAGAACTATGGCTACACCTTC. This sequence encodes CASGGQNYGYTF.

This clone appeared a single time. Here the CDR3 reads CASSFGTFYEQYF. As DNA, the CDR3 is TGTGCCAGCAGCTTCGGGACTTTCTACGAGCAGTACTTC. This chain joins TRBV5-5 and TRBJ2-7; D is possibly TRBD2 (6 bases). Per the germline V gene, CDR1 is SGHKS and CDR2 is YYEKEE (reference sequence). The CDR3 runs to 13 residues. The V gene lost 2 bases and the J gene lost 3 bases, with 9 bases spanning the gap.

The CDR3 protein is CASRPGHPSYEQYF. The CDR3 DNA follows: TGCGCCAGCAGACCGGGACACCCCTCCTACGAGCAGTACTTC. The V call is TRBV23-1, the J call TRBJ2-7; TRBD1 might be the D (6 bases). TRBV23-1 carries the ORF label, with uncertain function. Deletions cut 6 bases from V and 0 bases from J, with 12 bases between. CDR3 length equals 14 residues.

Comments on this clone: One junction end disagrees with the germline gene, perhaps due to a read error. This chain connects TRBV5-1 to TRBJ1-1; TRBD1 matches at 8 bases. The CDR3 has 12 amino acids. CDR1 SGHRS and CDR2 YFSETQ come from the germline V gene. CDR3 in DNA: TGCGCCAGCAGCTTGCTCGGGACAGGAGATCGATTT. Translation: CASSLLGTGDRF.

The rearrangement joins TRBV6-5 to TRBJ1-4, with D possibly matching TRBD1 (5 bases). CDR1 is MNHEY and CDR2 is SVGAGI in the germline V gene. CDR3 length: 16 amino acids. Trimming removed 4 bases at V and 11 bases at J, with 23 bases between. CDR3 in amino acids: CASSSQGTPGLEKLFF. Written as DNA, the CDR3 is TGTGCCAGCAGTTCCCAGGGTACGCCCGGCCTTGAGAAACTGTTTTTT.

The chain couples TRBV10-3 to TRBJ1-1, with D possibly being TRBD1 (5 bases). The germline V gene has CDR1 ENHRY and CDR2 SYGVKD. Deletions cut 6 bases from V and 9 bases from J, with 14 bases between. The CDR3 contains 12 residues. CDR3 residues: CAISPEGAQAFF. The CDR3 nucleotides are TGTGCCATCAGCCCCGAAGGGGCCCAAGCTTTCTTT.

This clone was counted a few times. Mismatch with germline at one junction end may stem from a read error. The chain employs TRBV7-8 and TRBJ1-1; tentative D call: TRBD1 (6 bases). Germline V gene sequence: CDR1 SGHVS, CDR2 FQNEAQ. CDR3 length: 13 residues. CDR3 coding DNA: TGTGCCAGCAGCTTAAGACCCGGTGAGGGGGGGACTTTT. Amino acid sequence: CASSLRPGEGGTF.

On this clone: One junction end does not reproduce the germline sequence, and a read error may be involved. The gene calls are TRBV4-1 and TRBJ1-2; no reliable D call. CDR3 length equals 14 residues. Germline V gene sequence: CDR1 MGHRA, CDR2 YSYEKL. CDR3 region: CASRQAGLEDGYTF. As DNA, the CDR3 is TGCGCCAGCAGACAAGCGGGGTTGGAAGATGGCTACACCTTC.

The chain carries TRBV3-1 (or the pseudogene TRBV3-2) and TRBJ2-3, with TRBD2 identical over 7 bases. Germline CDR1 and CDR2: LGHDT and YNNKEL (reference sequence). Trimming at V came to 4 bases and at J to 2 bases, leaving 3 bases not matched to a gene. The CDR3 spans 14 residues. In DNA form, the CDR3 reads TGTGCCAGCAGCCTCGGGGGGATCACAGATACGCAGTATTTT. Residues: CASSLGGITDTQYF.

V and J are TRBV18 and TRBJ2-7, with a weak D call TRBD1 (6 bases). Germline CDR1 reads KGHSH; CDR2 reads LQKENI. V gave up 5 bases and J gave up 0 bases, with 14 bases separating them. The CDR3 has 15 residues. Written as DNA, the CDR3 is TGTGCCAGCTCATCACGGACAGCCAGCTCCTACGAGCAGTACTTC. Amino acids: CASSSRTASSYEQYF.

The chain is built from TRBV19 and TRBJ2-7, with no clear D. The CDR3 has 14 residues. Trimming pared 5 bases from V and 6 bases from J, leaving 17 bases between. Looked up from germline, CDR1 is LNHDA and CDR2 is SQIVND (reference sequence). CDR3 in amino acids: CASSPLSTKAEQYF. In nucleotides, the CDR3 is TGTGCCAGTAGTCCTCTTAGCACAAAGGCCGAGCAGTACTTC. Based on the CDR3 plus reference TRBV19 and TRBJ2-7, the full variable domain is DGGITQSPKYLFRKEGQNVTLSCEQNLNHDAMYWYRQDPGQGLRLIYYSQIVNDFQKGDIAEGYSVSREKKESFPLTVTSAQKNPTAFYLCASSPLSTKAEQYFGPGTRLTVT.

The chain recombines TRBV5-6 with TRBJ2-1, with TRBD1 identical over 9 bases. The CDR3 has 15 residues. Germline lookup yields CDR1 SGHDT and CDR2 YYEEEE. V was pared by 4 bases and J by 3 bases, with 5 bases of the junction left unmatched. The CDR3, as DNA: TGTGCCAGCAGCCGGGGGACAGGGAGCTACAATGAGCAGTTCTTC. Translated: CASSRGTGSYNEQFF.

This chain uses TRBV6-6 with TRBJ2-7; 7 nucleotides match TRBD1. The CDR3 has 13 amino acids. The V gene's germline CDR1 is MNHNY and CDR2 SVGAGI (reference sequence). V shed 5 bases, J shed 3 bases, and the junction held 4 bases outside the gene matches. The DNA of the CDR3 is TGTGCCAGCAGTACAGGGGTTGGCTACGAGCAGTACTTC. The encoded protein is CASSTGVGYEQYF.

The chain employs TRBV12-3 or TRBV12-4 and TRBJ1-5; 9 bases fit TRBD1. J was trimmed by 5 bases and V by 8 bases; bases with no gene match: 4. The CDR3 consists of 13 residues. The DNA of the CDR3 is TGTGCCAGCGGACGACAGGGGGATCAGCCCCAGCATTTT. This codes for CASGRQGDQPQHF.

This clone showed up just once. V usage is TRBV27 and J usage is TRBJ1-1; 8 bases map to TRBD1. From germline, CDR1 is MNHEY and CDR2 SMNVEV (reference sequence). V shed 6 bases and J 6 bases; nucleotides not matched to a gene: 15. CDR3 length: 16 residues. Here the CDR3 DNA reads TGTGCCAGCAGCTCCGGACAGGGACTATCTGTGGCTGAAGCTTTCTTT. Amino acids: CASSSGQGLSVAEAFF.

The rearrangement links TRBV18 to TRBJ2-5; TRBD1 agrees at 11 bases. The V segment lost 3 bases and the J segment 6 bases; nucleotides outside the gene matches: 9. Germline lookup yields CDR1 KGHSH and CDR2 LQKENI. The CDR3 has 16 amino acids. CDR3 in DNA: TGTGCCAGCTCACCTTCGATCGGGACAGGGGGACAGACCCAGTACTTC. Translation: CASSPSIGTGGQTQYF.

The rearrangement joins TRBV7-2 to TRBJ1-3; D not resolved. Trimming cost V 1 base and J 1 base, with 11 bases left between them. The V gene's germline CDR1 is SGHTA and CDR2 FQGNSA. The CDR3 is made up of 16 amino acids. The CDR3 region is CASSLGPSRSGNTIYF. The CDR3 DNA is TGTGCCAGCAGCTTAGGCCCCAGCAGGTCTGGAAACACCATATATTTT.

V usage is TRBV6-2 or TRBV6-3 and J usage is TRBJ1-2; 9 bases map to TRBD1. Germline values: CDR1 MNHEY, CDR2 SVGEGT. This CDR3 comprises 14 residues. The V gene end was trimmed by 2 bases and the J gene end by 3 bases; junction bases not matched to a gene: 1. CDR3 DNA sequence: TGTGCCAGCAGTTACGGACAGGGGTACTATGGCTACACCTTC. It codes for CASSYGQGYYGYTF.

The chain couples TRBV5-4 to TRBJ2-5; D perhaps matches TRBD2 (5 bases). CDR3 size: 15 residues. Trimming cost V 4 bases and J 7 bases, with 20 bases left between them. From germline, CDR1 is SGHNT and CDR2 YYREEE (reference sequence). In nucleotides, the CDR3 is TGTGCCAGCAGCATGTTCCAGCGGACTGCCGGGACCCAGTACTTC. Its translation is CASSMFQRTAGTQYF.

CDR3 region: CASSLQGQKNEKLFF. The CDR3 nucleotides read TGCGCCAGCAGCCTCCAGGGACAGAAAAATGAAAAACTGTTTTTT. The chain carries TRBV5-1 and TRBJ1-4; 7 bases are shared with TRBD1. J lost 5 bases, V lost 4 bases, and 8 bases had no gene match. This CDR3 spans 15 amino acids. In germline, CDR1 is SGHRS, CDR2 YFSETQ.

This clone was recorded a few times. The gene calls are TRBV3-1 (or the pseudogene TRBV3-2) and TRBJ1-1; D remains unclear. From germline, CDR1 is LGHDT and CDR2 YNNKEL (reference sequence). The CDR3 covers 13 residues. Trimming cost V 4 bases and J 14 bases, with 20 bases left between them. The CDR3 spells CASSPHLSTPGFF. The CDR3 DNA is TGTGCCAGCAGCCCACATCTAAGTACCCCGGGGTTCTTT.

CDR3 loop: CASSQDRILHF. CDR3 DNA: TGTGCCAGCAGCCAAGACAGAATCCTCCACTTT. V is TRBV3-1 (or the pseudogene TRBV3-2) and J is TRBJ1-6; no definite D call. The germline gives CDR1 LGHDT, CDR2 YNNKEL (reference sequence). This CDR3 is built from 11 residues. The V and J ends lost 0 bases and 15 bases respectively, with 6 bases between them.

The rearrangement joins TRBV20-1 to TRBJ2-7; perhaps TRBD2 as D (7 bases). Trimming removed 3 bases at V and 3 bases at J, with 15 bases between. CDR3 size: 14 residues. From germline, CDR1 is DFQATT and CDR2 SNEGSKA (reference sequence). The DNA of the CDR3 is TGCAGTGCTAGTGAGGGGGGGGGCCTCTACGAGCAGTACTTC. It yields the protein CSASEGGGLYEQYF.

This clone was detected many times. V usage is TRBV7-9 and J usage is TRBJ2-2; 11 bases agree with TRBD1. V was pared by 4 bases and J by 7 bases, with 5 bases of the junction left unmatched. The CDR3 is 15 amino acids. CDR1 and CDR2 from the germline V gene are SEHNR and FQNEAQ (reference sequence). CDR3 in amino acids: CASSSGQGEIGELFF. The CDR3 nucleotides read TGTGCCAGCAGCTCGGGACAGGGGGAGATCGGGGAGCTGTTTTTT.